This paragraph covers one TCR beta chain sequence. Amplification of TCR beta CDR3 regions used RNA transcripts. Amplification began with first-round RT-PCR using HTBI primers, then second-round multiplex PCR was performed. TCRdb reanalysed the multiplex PCR reads using MiXCR and keeps one entry per CDR3 protein. The profile shows 300,000 to 400,000 distinct CDR3 sequences, 17% of them singletons. This sample is drawn from a study of Graves' ophthalmopathy and Graves' hyperthyroidism. V was trimmed by 10 bases and J by 6 bases, leaving 12 bases between them. CDR1 is MDHEN and CDR2 is SYDVKM in the germline V gene. This CDR3 has 11 amino acids.

The chain recombines TRBV28 with TRBJ2-5; D might be TRBD1 (5 bases). The receptor was isolated from an adult woman with stable Graves' hyperthyroidism. The sequenced sample was peripheral blood. The CDR3 sequence: CATGRAQTQYF. The CDR3 bases are TGTGCCACGGGCAGGGCCCAGACCCAGTACTTC.